These 3 T cell receptor beta chains originate from one sample sequenced in a study of regulatory T cells in long-lasting Graves disease. This sample's time point: newly diagnosed GD, antithyroid drugs for less than 3 months. Preparation of the TCR library used RNA extracted from PBMCs. With iRepertoire HTBI primers and Arm-PCR of CDR3 regions, TCR beta libraries were built. Via MiXCR, TCRdb re-called the multiplex PCR reads, giving one row per CDR3 protein. The data hold some 410,000 distinct CDR3 sequences, with over 15% observed a single time. The sample was also linked to a second study, of T cells in Graves' hyperthyroidism and ophthalmopathy.

The sequencing used peripheral blood mononuclear cells (PBMCs), collected at new diagnosis, from a patient treated with antithyroid drugs. The receptor set was obtained from a woman aged 30 to 39 with Graves disease.

The V and J genes are TRBV14 and TRBJ2-1, with D perhaps matching TRBD1 (5 bases). Trimming took 0 bases from V and 7 from J, leaving 16 bases between them. The germline gives CDR1 SGHDN, CDR2 FVKESK. The CDR3 extends over 16 amino acids. The CDR3 DNA reads TGTGCCAGCAGCCAAGATCCTAGGGGTTTAAGGAATGAGCAGTTCTTC. Its translation is CASSQDPRGLRNEQFF.

This clonotype occurred a few times. V is TRBV20-1 and J is TRBJ1-5, with D unresolved. This CDR3 spans 12 amino acids. In germline, CDR1 is DFQATT, CDR2 SNEGSKA (reference sequence). The ends were cut back, 8 bases at V and 2 bases at J, with 10 bases in the middle. The DNA of the CDR3 is TGCAGTACAGTGGGCGGCAATCAGCCCCAGCATTTT. Its translation is CSTVGGNQPQHF.

This clonotype was detected ten times or more. This chain connects TRBV27 to TRBJ1-2; D is possibly TRBD1 (5 bases). V lost 1 base to trimming and J lost 8 bases, with 14 bases between them. Per germline, CDR1 MNHEY and CDR2 SMNVEV (reference sequence). CDR3 length: 14 residues. DNA for the CDR3: TGTGCCAGCAGTTTATTGGGGACCGCGACGGGCTACACCTTC. It yields the protein CASSLLGTATGYTF.